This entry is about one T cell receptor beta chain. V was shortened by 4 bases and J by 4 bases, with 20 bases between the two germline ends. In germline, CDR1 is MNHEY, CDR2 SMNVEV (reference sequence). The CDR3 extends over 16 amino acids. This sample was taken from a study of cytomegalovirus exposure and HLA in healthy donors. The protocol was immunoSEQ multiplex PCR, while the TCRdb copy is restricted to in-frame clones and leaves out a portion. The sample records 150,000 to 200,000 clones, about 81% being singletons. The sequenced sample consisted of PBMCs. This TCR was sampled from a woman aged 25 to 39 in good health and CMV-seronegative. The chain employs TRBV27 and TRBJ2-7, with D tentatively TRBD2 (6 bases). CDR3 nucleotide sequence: TGTGCCAGCAGTTACCAAGCGGGCCTCAAGGGGTACGAGCAGTACTTC. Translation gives CASSYQAGLKGYEQYF.